This T cell receptor (beta chain) emerged from a study of cytomegalovirus exposure and HLA in healthy donors. The PCR used 60 Vbeta and 13 Jbeta primers. The method was immunoSEQ multiplex PCR; TCRdb's version includes in-frame clones alone and lacks a portion of them. The sample has 95,000 to 150,000 clones, 65% to 75% seen once. Germline-derived CDR1 and CDR2 are MNHEY and SVGAGI. V shed 6 bases, J shed 2 bases, and the junction held 5 bases outside the gene matches. This CDR3 has 15 amino acids. Donors had nominal health at sampling but likely had unrecorded immune exposures. The sample holds a few counts of this clone.

The sample consisted of PBMCs. The source is a woman aged 50 to 60 in good health and CMV-seropositive. The genes are TRBV6-5 and TRBJ1-4, with 8 positions matching TRBD1. The DNA for the CDR3 is TGTGCCAGCAGGCGGACAGGGACGACTAATGAAAAACTGTTTTTT. Encoded protein: CASRRTGTTNEKLFF.